This is a list of T cell receptor beta chains from one sample in a study of T cell responses to AZD1222 COVID-19 vaccine. TCRdb's copy holds only in-frame clones and misses some; the assay was immunoSEQ multiplex PCR. The sample holds approximately 89,000 clones, 90% seen once. The source was peripheral blood, collected 28 days after the second AZD1222 dose. The source is an adult who received the AZD1222 COVID-19 vaccine. Each CDR3 is given with its conserved first and last residue.

TRBV10-3,TRBJ2-1,CAISTSESYNEQFF
TRBV4-1,TRBJ2-5,CASSLYASGGRETQYF
TRBV7-2,TRBJ2-5,CASSLVITSGGAGETQYF
TRBV9,TRBJ2-7,CASSAGQGDSYEQYF
TRBV3-1/TRBV3-2,TRBJ2-7,CASSQDSEGDSSYEQYF
TRBV9,TRBJ2-1,CASTDTGTSGGNEQFF
TRBV5-1,TRBJ2-3,CASSSQGAQIPTDTQYF
TRBV18,TRBJ2-1,CASSLYDPGTGAYNEQFF
TRBV9,TRBJ1-4,CASSVDLGEKLFF
TRBV2,TRBJ1-2,CASRRWTGAPNGYTF
TRBV10-3,TRBJ1-4,CAISEWRQGPATNEKLFF
TRBV2,TRBJ2-3,CASIMGGAGTDTQYF
TRBV24-1,TRBJ2-5,CATSDPSLETQYF
TRBV2,TRBJ1-3,CASRNRASSGNTIYF
TRBV6-2/TRBV6-3,TRBJ1-1,CASSAQGANEAFF
TRBV7-2,TRBJ1-5,CASSFYSNQPQHF
TRBV11-2,TRBJ1-1,CASSSLGGRGDTEAFF
TRBV29-1,TRBJ1-1,CSAATGANTEAFF
TRBV15,TRBJ1-3,CATSFGTANSGNTIYF
TRBV29-1,TRBJ2-1,CSGTGGAEQFF
TRBV7-3,TRBJ1-5,CASSLSRSQPQHF
TRBV18,TRBJ2-7,CASSPRGTSIDEQYF
TRBV25-1,TRBJ2-7,CASSQPGTGYEQYF
TRBV5-8,TRBJ1-1,CASSFNPGRGTEAFF
TRBV11-2,TRBJ1-2,CASSLGPQNNYGYTF
TRBV3-1/TRBV3-2,TRBJ1-5,CASSQMLDTVGNQPQHF
TRBV19,TRBJ1-1,CASSRGGVENTEAFF
TRBV4-3,TRBJ1-4,CASSQDYRDEKLFF
TRBV6-5,TRBJ2-1,CASSSFGGGDYNEQFF
TRBV19,TRBJ1-5,CASRDRGDQPQHF
TRBV7-9,TRBJ1-3,CASSSTPSGNTIYF
TRBV5-1,TRBJ1-5,CASSSSGQENQPQHF
TRBV28,TRBJ1-2,CASSQGRTGGYYRGYTF
TRBV19,TRBJ1-5,CASSIEGDRNQPQHF
TRBV28,TRBJ2-7,CASTRTRGPSYEQYF
TRBV6-5,TRBJ1-2,CASSYSTFGYGYTF
TRBV18,TRBJ1-1,CASSPTRQGAVTEAFF
TRBV19,TRBJ2-7,CASRHSGGADEQYF
TRBV7-2,TRBJ1-3,CASSWVEGGSGNTIYF
TRBV6-2/TRBV6-3,TRBJ1-1,CASSPQGQGNTEAFF
TRBV2,TRBJ2-6,CASSKGTGANVLTF
TRBV5-4,TRBJ1-2,CASSFPATNYGYTF